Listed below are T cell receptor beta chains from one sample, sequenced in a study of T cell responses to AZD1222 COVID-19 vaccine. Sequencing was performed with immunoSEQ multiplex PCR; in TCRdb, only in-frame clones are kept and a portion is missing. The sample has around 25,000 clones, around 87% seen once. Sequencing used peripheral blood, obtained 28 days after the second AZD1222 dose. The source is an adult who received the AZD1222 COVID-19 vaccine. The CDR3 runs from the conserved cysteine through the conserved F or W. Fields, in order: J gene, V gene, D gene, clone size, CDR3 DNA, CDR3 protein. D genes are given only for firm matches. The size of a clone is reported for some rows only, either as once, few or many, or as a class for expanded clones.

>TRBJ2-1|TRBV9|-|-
TGTGCCAGCAGCGTTCACGTCTACAATGAGCAGTTCTTC
CASSVHVYNEQFF
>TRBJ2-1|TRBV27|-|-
TGTGCCAGCAGTTTAGGGGGAAATTCCTACAATGAGCAGTTCTTC
CASSLGGNSYNEQFF
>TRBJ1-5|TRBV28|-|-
TGTGCCAGTACACAGGGTAACAGGAATCAGCCCCAGCATTTT
CASTQGNRNQPQHF
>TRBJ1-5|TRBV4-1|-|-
TGCGCCAGCAGCCTCTTTTTGGGCCAGCCCCAGCATTTT
CASSLFLGQPQHF
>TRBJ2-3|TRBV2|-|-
TGTGCCAGCGCCGGCGGCCGAATCACAGATACGCAGTATTTT
CASAGGRITDTQYF
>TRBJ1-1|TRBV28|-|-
TGTGCCAGCAGCTTGAGCCTGAAAAACACTGAAGCTTTCTTT
CASSLSLKNTEAFF
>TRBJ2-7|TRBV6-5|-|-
TGTGCCAGCAACCCCGGGAGCTCCTACGAGCAGTACTTC
CASNPGSSYEQYF
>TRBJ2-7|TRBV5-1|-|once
TGCGCCAGCAGCATAGGAGGGCCAGGGTATTCCTACGAGCAGTACTTC
CASSIGGPGYSYEQYF
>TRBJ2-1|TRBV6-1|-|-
TGTGCCAGCAGTGAAGCGCTGGACGGGGCGCGGAATGAGCAGTTCTTC
CASSEALDGARNEQFF
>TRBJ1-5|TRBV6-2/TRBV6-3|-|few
TGTGCCAGCAGTTATGGGGGTAGAGGGGATCAGCCCCAGCATTTT
CASSYGGRGDQPQHF
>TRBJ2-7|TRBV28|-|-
TGTGCCAGCAAACTATCGGGCCCGACGGGGGAGCAGTACTTC
CASKLSGPTGEQYF
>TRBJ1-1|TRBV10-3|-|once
TGTGCCAGCTTGGGACAAATGAACACTGAAGCTTTCTTT
CASLGQMNTEAFF
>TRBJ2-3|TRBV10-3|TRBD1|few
TGTGCCACGAGACAGGGGAGCACAGATACGCAGTATTTT
CATRQGSTDTQYF
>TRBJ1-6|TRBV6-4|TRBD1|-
TGTGCCAGCAGGATGGACAGGGCCGGTTCACCCCTCCACTTT
CASRMDRAGSPLHF
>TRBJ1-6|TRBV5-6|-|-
TGTGCCAGCAGCTTGTTAACAGGTCTAAATTCACCCCTCCACTTT
CASSLLTGLNSPLHF
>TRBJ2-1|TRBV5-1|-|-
TGCGCCAGCAGCTTCGAGCGGGCGGATTACAATGAGCAGTTCTTC
CASSFERADYNEQFF
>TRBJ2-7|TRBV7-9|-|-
TGTGCCAGCAGCTTCGGAGGCGTGTCGGAGCAGTACTTC
CASSFGGVSEQYF
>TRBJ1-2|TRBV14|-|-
TGTGCCAGCAGCCAAGATGGGACCTATGGCTACACCTTC
CASSQDGTYGYTF
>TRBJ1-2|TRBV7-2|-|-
TGTGCCAGCAGCTTAGCGTCTACAGAAACCTATGGCTACACCTTC
CASSLASTETYGYTF
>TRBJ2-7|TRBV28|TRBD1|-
TGTGCCAGCTCGACAGGGATCTACGAGCAGTACTTC
CASSTGIYEQYF
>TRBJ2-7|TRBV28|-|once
TGTGCCAGCAGTTCATCCGGACCCATGAAGTACTTC
CASSSSGPMKYF
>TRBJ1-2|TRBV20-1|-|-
TGCAGTGCCCCGGACTATGGCTACACCTTC
CSAPDYGYTF
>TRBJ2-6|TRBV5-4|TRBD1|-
TGTGCCAGCAGCCCGCCGGGACAGGGGACGGGTGGGGCCAACGTCCTGACTTTC
CASSPPGQGTGGANVLTF
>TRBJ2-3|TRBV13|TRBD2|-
TGTGCCAGCAGCTTGCAGCGGGAGGGTACAGATACGCAGTATTTT
CASSLQREGTDTQYF
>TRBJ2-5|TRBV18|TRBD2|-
TGTGCCAGCTCACCCGCGGCTAGCGGTCAAGAGACCCAGTACTTC
CASSPAASGQETQYF
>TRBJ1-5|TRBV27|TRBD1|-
TGTGCCAGCAGTTCGACAGGGTACCAGCCCCAGCATTTT
CASSSTGYQPQHF
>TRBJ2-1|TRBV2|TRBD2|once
TGTGCCAGCAGCGAGAGATCCGGGACTAGGGCTAATGAGCAGTTCTTC
CASSERSGTRANEQFF
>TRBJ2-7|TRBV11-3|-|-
TGTGCCAGCAGCTTAGGCGACTCCGTCAACGAGCAGTACTTC
CASSLGDSVNEQYF
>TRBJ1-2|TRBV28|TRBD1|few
TGTGCCAGCACTCCCTCCGACAGGGCAAACTATGGCTACACCTTC
CASTPSDRANYGYTF
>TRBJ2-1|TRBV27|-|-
TGTGCCAGCAGTTTAAATTACAATGAGCAGTTCTTC
CASSLNYNEQFF